Sequencing of this T cell receptor (beta chain) was carried out in a study of preoperative IRX-2 immunotherapy in early breast cancer. Treatment here: preoperative locoregional IRX-2 cytokine immunotherapy. The data were produced by immunoSEQ multiplex PCR, yet TCRdb's version contains in-frame clones alone and is incomplete. The repertoire holds approximately 27,000 clones, with over 75% as singletons. The source of this sequence is a human donor with breast cancer. Source: lymph node tissue, taken after IRX-2 immunotherapy.

CDR3 sequence: CASRKEGQGRDTQYF. The CDR3, as DNA: TGTGCCAGCAGGAAGGAGGGACAGGGTCGGGATACGCAGTATTTT. The chain is built from TRBV6-8 and TRBJ2-3; 9 bases match TRBD1. Per the germline V gene, CDR1 is MNHGY and CDR2 is SAAAGT. Trimming removed 6 bases from V and 6 bases from J; junction bases left unmatched: 10. CDR3 length equals 15 residues.